This section outlines one T cell receptor beta chain sequence together with its context. This sample stems from a study of cytomegalovirus exposure and HLA in healthy donors. PCR primers comprised 60 Vbeta and 13 Jbeta primers. The protocol was immunoSEQ multiplex PCR, while the TCRdb copy is restricted to in-frame clones and leaves out a portion. Counted here are 150,000 to 200,000 clones, roughly 72% occurring once; the ten biggest clones make up 1%. The sequencing input was PBMCs. The clonotype originates from a woman between 35 and 50 years old in good health and CMV-seronegative.

The CDR3 is CASSSEGAGSYNEQFF. DNA for the CDR3: TGTGCCAGCAGTTCAGAAGGAGCGGGCTCCTACAATGAGCAGTTCTTC. The rearrangement links TRBV6-5 to TRBJ2-1; D may be TRBD2 (6 bases). The CDR3 sequence is 16 residues long. Germline CDR1 reads MNHEY; CDR2 reads SVGAGI. V gave up 4 bases and J gave up 0 bases, with 13 bases separating them.